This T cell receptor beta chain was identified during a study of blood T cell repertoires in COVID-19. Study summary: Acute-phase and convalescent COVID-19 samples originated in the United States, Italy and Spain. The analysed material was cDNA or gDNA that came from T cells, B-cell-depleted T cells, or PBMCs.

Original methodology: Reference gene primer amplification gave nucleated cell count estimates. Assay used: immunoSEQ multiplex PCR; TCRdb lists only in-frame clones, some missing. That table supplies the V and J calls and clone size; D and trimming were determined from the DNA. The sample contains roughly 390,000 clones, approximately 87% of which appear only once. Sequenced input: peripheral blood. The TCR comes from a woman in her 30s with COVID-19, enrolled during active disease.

The CDR3 DNA follows: TGTGCCAGCAGCTTACCGGGAGAGATCCCCGAGCAGTACTTC. As protein: CASSLPGEIPEQYF. The chain joins TRBV7-2 to TRBJ2-7; D possibly corresponds to TRBD2 (6 bases). CDR1 and CDR2 (germline): SGHTA, FQGNSA. The V and J ends lost 2 bases and 6 bases respectively, with 14 bases between them. CDR3 length equals 14 residues. The whole variable domain, filled in from reference TRBV7-2 and TRBJ2-7, reads GAGVSQSPSNKVTEKGKDVELRCDPISGHTALYWYRQSLGQGLEFLIYFQGNSAPDKSGLPSDRFSAERTGGSVSTLTIQRTQQEDSAVYLCASSLPGEIPEQYFGPGTRLTVT.